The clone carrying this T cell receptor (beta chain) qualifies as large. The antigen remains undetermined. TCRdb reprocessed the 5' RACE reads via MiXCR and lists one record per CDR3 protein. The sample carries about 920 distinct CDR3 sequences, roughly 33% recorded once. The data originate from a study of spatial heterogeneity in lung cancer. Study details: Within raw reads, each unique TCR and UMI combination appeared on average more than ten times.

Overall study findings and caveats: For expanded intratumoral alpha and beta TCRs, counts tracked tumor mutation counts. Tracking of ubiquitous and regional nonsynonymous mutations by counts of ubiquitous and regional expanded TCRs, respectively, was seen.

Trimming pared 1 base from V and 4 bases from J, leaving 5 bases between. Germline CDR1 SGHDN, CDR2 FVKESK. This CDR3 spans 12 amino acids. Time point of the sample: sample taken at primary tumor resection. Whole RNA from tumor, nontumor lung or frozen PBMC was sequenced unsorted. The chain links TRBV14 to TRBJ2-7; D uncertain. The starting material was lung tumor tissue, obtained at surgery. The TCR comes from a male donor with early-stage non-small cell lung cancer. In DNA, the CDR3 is TGTGCCAGCAGCCAAGCCCGATACGAGCAGTACTTC. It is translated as CASSQARYEQYF.